The 8 T cell receptor beta chains reported below all come from one sample, sequenced in a study of cytomegalovirus exposure and HLA in healthy donors. The PCR employed 60 Vbeta primers together with 13 Jbeta primers. The method was immunoSEQ multiplex PCR; TCRdb's version includes in-frame clones alone and lacks a portion of them. The data show about 140,000 clones, more than 70% seen once. Input material: PBMCs. Receptors originate from a woman between 40 and 55 years old in good health and CMV-seronegative.

This chain joins TRBV11-2 and TRBJ2-5; D perhaps matches TRBD2 (5 bases). Germline V CDR1 and CDR2: SGHAT, FQNNGV. V gave up 5 bases and J gave up 4 bases, with 14 bases separating them. The CDR3 sequence is 14 residues long. The CDR3 sequence: CASSPPIAPETQYF. DNA for the CDR3: TGTGCCAGCAGCCCCCCTATAGCGCCAGAGACCCAGTACTTC.

The chain recombines TRBV5-4 with TRBJ1-1, with D possibly matching TRBD1 (6 bases). The CDR3 runs to 14 residues. CDR1 SGHNT and CDR2 YYREEE come from the germline V gene (reference sequence). V was clipped by 0 bases and J by 5 bases, with 11 bases between them. In DNA, the CDR3 is TGTGCCAGCAGCTTGGACAGGGTGTCAACTGAAGCTTTCTTT. Protein: CASSLDRVSTEAFF. Drawing the rest from reference TRBV5-4 and TRBJ1-1, the complete variable domain is ETGVTQSPTHLIKTRGQQVTLRCSSQSGHNTVSWYQQALGQGPQFIFQYYREEENGRGNFPPRFSGLQFPNYSSELNVNALELDDSALYLCASSLDRVSTEAFFGQGTRLTVV.

This clone was counted only a few times. This CDR3 is CAISDQREAKDTQYF. In DNA, the CDR3 is TGTGCCATCAGTGACCAGCGGGAGGCTAAAGATACGCAGTATTTT. The chain has TRBV10-3 and TRBJ2-3, with 9 bases that match TRBD2. This CDR3 spans 15 amino acids. The V segment lost 3 bases and the J segment 5 bases; nucleotides outside the gene matches: 6. In germline, CDR1 is ENHRY, CDR2 SYGVKD.

Comments on this clone: Within the sample, other DNA sequences also encode this same CDR3. The rearrangement uses TRBV6-6 and TRBJ2-5; 12 nucleotides match TRBD2. Germline V CDR1 and CDR2: MNHNY, SVGAGI (reference sequence). The CDR3 covers 15 residues. With V trimmed by 2 bases and J by 2 bases, 0 bases remained unmatched. CDR3: CASSYGTSGQETQYF. The CDR3 bases are TGTGCCAGCAGTTACGGGACTAGCGGGCAAGAGACCCAGTACTTC.

The rearrangement links TRBV19 to TRBJ1-6; D unresolved. Germline CDR1 reads LNHDA; CDR2 reads SQIVND (reference sequence). The CDR3 is made up of 14 amino acids. V lost 6 bases and J 3 bases, leaving 9 bases between the germline ends. DNA of the CDR3: TGTGCCAGTAGCGCCACTAACTATAATTCACCCCTCCACTTT. Protein: CASSATNYNSPLHF.

The genes are TRBV10-3 and TRBJ1-5, with no clear D. Per the germline V gene, CDR1 is ENHRY and CDR2 is SYGVKD. This CDR3 spans 15 amino acids. Trimming removed 0 bases at V and 0 bases at J, with 6 bases between. The CDR3 protein is CAISESTGSNQPQHF. Written as DNA, the CDR3 is TGTGCCATCAGTGAGTCGACGGGTAGCAATCAGCCCCAGCATTTT.

V is TRBV18 and J is TRBJ1-2, with 9 positions matching TRBD1. V was pared by 2 bases and J by 6 bases, with 10 bases of the junction left unmatched. CDR1 and CDR2 from the germline V gene are KGHSH and LQKENI. This CDR3 has 16 amino acids. This chain's CDR3 is CASSPMGQGYGDGYTF. The CDR3 nucleotides read TGTGCCAGCTCACCAATGGGACAGGGTTACGGTGATGGCTACACCTTC.

The chain is built from TRBV21-1 and TRBJ2-7; TRBD1, the table's D call, was not compared with the DNA. TRBV21-1 is noted as a pseudogene. CDR3 length: 16 amino acids. The DNA for the CDR3 is TGTGCCAGCAGCCCCCGGCACGGACAGGGGGCGTACGAGCAGTACTTC. It is translated as CASSPRHGQGAYEQYF.